The T cell receptor beta chain described here comes from a study of immune evolution from preneoplasia to lung adenocarcinoma. Clones were read by immunoSEQ multiplex PCR, and TCRdb kept only the in-frame ones, dropping some. Here the sample spans a few thousand clones, 75% to 85% being singletons. Trimming took off 3 bases at V and 6 bases at J, with 6 bases between the two ends. The CDR3 is made up of 10 amino acids. Germline lookup yields CDR1 DFQATT and CDR2 SNEGSKA (reference sequence). Worth noting for this clone: Its specificity is unknown.

Study-wide results and limits: From normal lung to invasive adenocarcinoma, top clone frequencies appeared to decrease.

Resections took place in Japan or China from the mid-2010s to the late 2010s. The sample consisted of FFPE adjacent normal lung tissue. This chain links TRBV20-1 with TRBJ2-7; D not certain. The sequence was obtained from a person aged 55-85 years with lung adenocarcinoma. CDR3 amino acids: CSASWVEQYF. The CDR3 nucleotides read TGCAGTGCTAGTTGGGTCGAGCAGTACTTC.